Listed here are 32 T cell receptor beta chains from one sample, sequenced in a study of technical replicates of blood from several donors. Profiled with immunoSEQ multiplex PCR; TCRdb holds only in-frame clones, not every one. The repertoire holds 66,000 or so clones, approximately 97% seen once, with 0.15% to 0.25% in the top ten. Source material: T cells isolated from PBMCs. The receptors derive from a human donor in good health.

V gene TRBV6-6 combines with J gene TRBJ2-1; D is uncertain. The ends were cut back, 0 bases at V and 10 bases at J, with 7 bases in the middle. This CDR3 region has 12 residues. The germline V gene encodes CDR1 MNHNY and CDR2 SVGAGI (reference sequence). Here the CDR3 DNA reads TGTGCCAGCAGTTACTCGACCGGGGAGCAGTTCTTC. The encoded protein is CASSYSTGEQFF.

V is TRBV2 and J is TRBJ2-1; 7 bases align to TRBD1. V lost 4 bases and J lost 4; bases outside the gene matches: 1. The germline gives CDR1 SNHLY, CDR2 FYNNEI. This CDR3 is 13 amino acids long. Here the CDR3 DNA reads TGTGCCAGCAGTGGGGACAGTTACAATGAGCAGTTCTTC. Amino acids: CASSGDSYNEQFF. The full variable domain, its missing parts supplied by reference TRBV2 and TRBJ2-1, is EPEVTQTPSHQVTQMGQEVILRCVPISNHLYFYWYRQILGQKVEFLVSFYNNEISEKSEIFDDQFSVERPDGSNFTLKIRSTKLEDSAMYFCASSGDSYNEQFFGPGTRLTVL.

V usage is TRBV23-1 and J usage is TRBJ2-7; 8 nucleotides agree with TRBD2. TRBV23-1 counts as an open reading frame of uncertain function. J was trimmed by 3 bases and V by 6 bases; bases with no gene match: 10. The CDR3 covers 15 residues. CDR3 nucleotides: TGCGCCAGCAGGGCCGGGGGGGCTGGGATCTACGAGCAGTACTTC. Translating gives CASRAGGAGIYEQYF.

CDR3 protein: CASYIAGVGAYEQYF. Here the CDR3 DNA reads TGTGCCAGTTATATTGCAGGAGTGGGAGCATACGAGCAGTACTTC. The gene calls are TRBV9 and TRBJ2-7; TRBD2 might be the D (5 bases). The length of the CDR3 is 15 residues. The germline CDR1 and CDR2 sequences are SGDLS and YYNGEE. The V gene lost 8 bases and the J gene lost 4 bases, with 22 bases spanning the gap.

The V gene is TRBV19, the J gene TRBJ2-4; TRBD1 matches at 7 bases. The ends lost 6 bases at V and 11 bases at J; junction bases unmatched: 7. The germline gives CDR1 LNHDA, CDR2 SQIVND (reference sequence). The CDR3 totals 12 residues. The CDR3 sequence is CASRAGQAVQYF. The CDR3 nucleotides are TGTGCCAGTAGGGCTGGACAGGCAGTTCAGTACTTC.

The rearrangement links TRBV6-1 to TRBJ2-5; 9 positions agree with TRBD1. The V and J ends lost 3 bases and 4 bases, in that order; junction bases with no gene match: 6. The CDR3 totals 15 residues. Per the germline V gene, CDR1 is MNHNS and CDR2 is SASEGT. CDR3 DNA: TGTGCCAGCAGTGATGGGACAGGGTGGGGAGAGACCCAGTACTTC. Its translation is CASSDGTGWGETQYF.

The DNA for the CDR3 is TGCGCCAGCAGCTCAAATACCACCCGGGATTCACCCCTCCACTTT. This gives the protein CASSSNTTRDSPLHF. The chain is built from TRBV5-1 and TRBJ1-6; no clear D. Trimming shortened V by 3 bases and J by 8 bases, and 15 bases separated the two germline ends. This CDR3 spans 15 amino acids. The germline V gene encodes CDR1 SGHRS and CDR2 YFSETQ.

V gene TRBV5-1 combines with J gene TRBJ2-7; D might be TRBD1 (5 bases). The CDR3 runs 15 residues. Germline CDR1 is SGHRS and CDR2 is YFSETQ. V lost 4 bases and J 0 bases, leaving 14 bases between the germline ends. DNA for the CDR3: TGCGCCAGCAGCACGGACACATACTTCTCCTACGAGCAGTACTTC. It is translated as CASSTDTYFSYEQYF.

The V gene is TRBV9, the J gene TRBJ2-2; 8 nucleotides align to TRBD2. The germline V gene encodes CDR1 SGDLS and CDR2 YYNGEE. Germline trimming cut 3 bases from V and 0 bases from J; bases unmatched to any gene: 10. This CDR3 has 18 residues. The CDR3 protein is CASSEPQTGLANTGELFF. As DNA, the CDR3 is TGTGCCAGCAGCGAGCCGCAAACGGGACTAGCGAACACCGGGGAGCTGTTTTTT. The entire variable domain, with the rest obtained from reference TRBV9 and TRBJ2-2, is as follows: DSGVTQTPKHLITATGQRVTLRCSPRSGDLSVYWYQQSLDQGLQFLIQYYNGEERAKGNILERFSAQQFPDLHSELNLSSLELGDSALYFCASSEPQTGLANTGELFFGEGSRLTVL.

The rearrangement links TRBV2 to TRBJ2-7; weak D call: TRBD1 (5 bases). The V gene's germline CDR1 is SNHLY and CDR2 FYNNEI. Between the trimmed V and J ends, which lost 4 bases and 8 bases, there was a span of 18 bases. The CDR3 extends over 14 amino acids. DNA for the CDR3: TGTGCCAGCAGTGGTCTAAAGGGGATCCGGAAGCAGTACTTC. This sequence encodes CASSGLKGIRKQYF. The variable domain in full, with the rest retrieved from reference TRBV2 and TRBJ2-7, is EPEVTQTPSHQVTQMGQEVILRCVPISNHLYFYWYRQILGQKVEFLVSFYNNEISEKSEIFDDQFSVERPDGSNFTLKIRSTKLEDSAMYFCASSGLKGIRKQYFGPGTRLTVT.

This chain uses TRBV5-1 with TRBJ1-1; D unresolved. The CDR3 has 16 residues. V was cut by 0 bases and J by 1 base, with 13 bases left in between. CDR1 is SGHRS and CDR2 is YFSETQ in the germline V gene. CDR3 DNA sequence: TGCGCCAGCAGCTTGGCCTGGACCGGGAGGAACACTGAAGCTTTCTTT. Translating it yields CASSLAWTGRNTEAFF.

The chain has TRBV7-9 and TRBJ1-2; no reliable D call. V dropped 4 bases and J dropped 3 bases, with 9 bases sitting between them. Germline lookup yields CDR1 SEHNR and CDR2 FQNEAQ (reference sequence). The CDR3 is 13 residues long. CDR3: CASSSTNDYGYTF. CDR3 in DNA: TGTGCCAGCAGCTCGACAAACGACTATGGCTACACCTTC.

V gene TRBV4-1 combines with J gene TRBJ2-1; the D gene is possibly TRBD1 (6 bases). The CDR3 totals 16 residues. The ends were cut back, 3 bases at V and 6 bases at J, with 18 bases in the middle. Germline assignment: CDR1 MGHRA and CDR2 YSYEKL. The CDR3 spells CASSQPTGWGSNEQFF. The CDR3 coding sequence is TGCGCCAGCAGCCAGCCCACAGGGTGGGGGTCCAATGAGCAGTTCTTC.

The chain recombines TRBV13 with TRBJ1-2; D is unclear. V was pared by 7 bases and J by 0 bases, with 6 bases between. The germline V gene encodes CDR1 PRHDT and CDR2 FYEKMQ (reference sequence). The CDR3 sequence is 12 residues long. The CDR3 DNA reads TGTGCCAGCACGTCCTCTAACTATGGCTACACCTTC. Translated: CASTSSNYGYTF.

The chain is built from TRBV18 and TRBJ2-6; no definite D call. Trimming pared 5 bases from V and 2 bases from J, leaving 10 bases between. The CDR3 has 15 amino acids. The germline gives CDR1 KGHSH, CDR2 LQKENI. CDR3 sequence: CASSASGPGANVLTF. The CDR3 coding sequence is TGTGCCAGCTCAGCCAGTGGGCCTGGGGCCAACGTCCTGACTTTC.

The chain carries TRBV7-9 and TRBJ2-7; D possibly corresponds to TRBD1 (6 bases). CDR1 is SEHNR and CDR2 is FQNEAQ in the germline V gene (reference sequence). Trimming cost V 5 bases and J 2 bases, with 19 bases left between them. This CDR3 contains 16 residues. This CDR3 is CASSPGRLRGTYEQYF. The CDR3, as DNA: TGTGCCAGCAGCCCGGGCAGACTGAGGGGGACCTACGAGCAGTACTTC.

CDR3 residues: CASSWVGGPDGYTF. In DNA, the CDR3 is TGTGCCAGCAGCTGGGTGGGCGGGCCAGATGGCTACACCTTC. The genes are TRBV5-4 and TRBJ1-2; the D is unclear. This CDR3 has 14 amino acids. Germline CDR1 and CDR2: SGHNT and YYREEE (reference sequence). Trimming shortened V by 3 bases and J by 6 bases, and 15 bases separated the two germline ends.

This rearrangement joins TRBV5-8 to TRBJ1-1, with 7 positions matching TRBD1. This CDR3 comprises 16 residues. The V gene end was trimmed by 0 bases and the J gene end by 4 bases; junction bases not matched to a gene: 9. Germline V lookup: CDR1 SGHTS, CDR2 YDEGEE. Here the CDR3 DNA reads TGTGCCAGCAGCTTGGCCGGTAGAGGGGGCGGCACTGAAGCTTTCTTT. Amino acid sequence: CASSLAGRGGGTEAFF.

The V and J genes are TRBV6-4 and TRBJ1-1; D is perhaps TRBD1 (6 bases). From germline, CDR1 is MRHNA and CDR2 SNTAGT. The CDR3 has 13 residues. Trimming stripped 4 bases from V and 3 bases from J, with 9 bases between. In DNA, the CDR3 is TGTGCCAGCAGTGTCAACAGGGACACTGAAGCTTTCTTT. It specifies CASSVNRDTEAFF.

The table lists this clone with a count of one. This rearrangement joins TRBV30 to TRBJ1-6; D is unclear. Germline loops: CDR1 GTSNPN, CDR2 SVGIG (reference sequence). V dropped 3 bases and J dropped 7 bases, with 10 bases sitting between them. There are 13 residues in the CDR3. Here the CDR3 DNA reads TGTGCCTGGAGCGCACAGCCGAATTCACCCCTCCACTTT. Amino acids: CAWSAQPNSPLHF.

The rearrangement joins TRBV5-1 to TRBJ2-1, with 7 bases lining up with TRBD2. V shed 3 bases and J 3 bases; nucleotides not matched to a gene: 0. Germline V CDR1 and CDR2: SGHRS, YFSETQ. There are 13 residues in the CDR3. The CDR3 spells CASSSGGYNEQFF. CDR3 coding DNA: TGCGCCAGCAGCTCGGGGGGCTACAATGAGCAGTTCTTC. Looking up the rest from reference TRBV5-1 and TRBJ2-1 gives the full variable domain: KAGVTQTPRYLIKTRGQQVTLSCSPISGHRSVSWYQQTPGQGLQFLFEYFSETQRNKGNFPGRFSGRQFSNSRSEMNVSTLELGDSALYLCASSSGGYNEQFFGPGTRLTVL.

This chain connects TRBV6-6 to TRBJ2-2; weak D call: TRBD2 (6 bases). The germline gives CDR1 MNHNY, CDR2 SVGAGI (reference sequence). The CDR3 consists of 13 residues. V gave up 7 bases and J gave up 4 bases, with 10 bases separating them. The CDR3 nucleotides are TGTGCCAGCAATGCCGGGGGCACCGGGGAGCTGTTTTTT. Its protein is CASNAGGTGELFF.

The J gene is TRBJ1-4, the V gene TRBV27; D is uncertain. Trimming removed 3 bases from V and 11 bases from J, with 16 bases in between. This CDR3 region has 14 residues. The germline V gene encodes CDR1 MNHEY and CDR2 SMNVEV (reference sequence). The CDR3 sequence is CASSFMAGARKLFF. The CDR3 bases are TGTGCCAGCAGTTTCATGGCAGGCGCTCGGAAACTGTTTTTT.

The rearrangement joins TRBV5-1 to TRBJ2-5; the D gene is possibly TRBD2 (6 bases). The CDR3 consists of 14 residues. Trimming removed 0 bases at V and 0 bases at J, with 6 bases between. Germline V gene sequence: CDR1 SGHRS, CDR2 YFSETQ. The CDR3 loop is CASSLGGDQETQYF. The DNA of the CDR3 is TGCGCCAGCAGCTTGGGCGGGGACCAAGAGACCCAGTACTTC.

A few counts support this clone. V usage is TRBV5-1 and J usage is TRBJ1-1; 8 bases align to TRBD1. The germline CDR1 and CDR2 sequences are SGHRS and YFSETQ. The V gene end was trimmed by 1 base and the J gene end by 4 bases; junction bases not matched to a gene: 15. This CDR3 comprises 18 residues. The CDR3 DNA reads TGCGCCAGCAGCTTGATTACAGGGGGGCGGGTCGTAGGCACTGAAGCTTTCTTT. It yields the protein CASSLITGGRVVGTEAFF.

The chain has TRBV28 and TRBJ1-2; possible D gene TRBD1, 6 bases. The CDR3 is made up of 12 amino acids. Germline V lookup: CDR1 MDHEN, CDR2 SYDVKM. Trimming left V 6 bases short and J 5 bases short, with 10 bases between. The CDR3 DNA follows: TGTGCCAGCAGCCGGACAGCTTATGGCTACACCTTC. Its translation: CASSRTAYGYTF.

This clone was recorded once. The chain is built from TRBV25-1 and TRBJ2-7; D might be TRBD1 (5 bases). Germline V lookup: CDR1 MGHDK, CDR2 SYGVNS. V lost 8 bases to trimming and J lost 5 bases, with 10 bases between them. The CDR3 length is 11 residues. The DNA for the CDR3 is TGTGCCAGCCTATCAGGGAACGAGCAGTACTTC. It yields the protein CASLSGNEQYF.

The rearrangement links TRBV10-2 to TRBJ1-4, with TRBD1 as a possible D gene (6 bases). Germline V gives CDR1 WSHSY, CDR2 SAAADI. Trimming shortened V by 3 bases and J by 7 bases, and 15 bases separated the two germline ends. The CDR3 is made up of 15 amino acids. CDR3 sequence reads: CASSDIQGRFEKLFF. The CDR3, as DNA: TGCGCCAGCAGTGATATACAGGGTCGGTTTGAAAAACTGTTTTTT.

The chain links TRBV2 to TRBJ1-1; D remains ambiguous. Germline lookup yields CDR1 SNHLY and CDR2 FYNNEI. The V gene lost 4 bases and the J gene lost 9 bases, with 9 bases spanning the gap. The CDR3 covers 11 residues. The chain's CDR3 is CASSVDWQAFF. The CDR3 DNA reads as TGTGCCAGCAGTGTCGATTGGCAAGCTTTCTTT.

The V and J genes are TRBV6-1 and TRBJ1-5, with 11 nucleotides matching TRBD1. CDR1 is MNHNS, CDR2 SASEGT, per germline. This CDR3 region has 16 residues. The V segment lost 0 bases and the J segment 5 bases; nucleotides outside the gene matches: 3. This CDR3 is CASSEAGDRGYQPQHF. CDR3 bases: TGTGCCAGCAGTGAAGCAGGGGACAGGGGGTATCAGCCCCAGCATTTT.

The gene calls are TRBV6-1 and TRBJ2-2; no definite D call. CDR3 size: 13 residues. V shed 2 bases and J shed 6 bases, with 7 bases lying between them. Germline V gene data show CDR1 as MNHNS and CDR2 as SASEGT. DNA of the CDR3: TGTGCCAGCAGTGAACACAGCCCCGGGGAGCTGTTTTTT. Its protein is CASSEHSPGELFF.

This chain links TRBV6-5 with TRBJ2-7; 7 bases are a match to TRBD2. The J segment lost 3 bases and the V segment lost 2 bases, leaving 10 bases of the junction unmatched. The CDR3 spans 16 residues. Germline V gene lookup returns CDR1 MNHEY and CDR2 SVGAGI. The CDR3 DNA follows: TGTGCCAGCAGTTACGAGAGCGGGATGGCATACTACGAGCAGTACTTC. Encoded protein: CASSYESGMAYYEQYF.